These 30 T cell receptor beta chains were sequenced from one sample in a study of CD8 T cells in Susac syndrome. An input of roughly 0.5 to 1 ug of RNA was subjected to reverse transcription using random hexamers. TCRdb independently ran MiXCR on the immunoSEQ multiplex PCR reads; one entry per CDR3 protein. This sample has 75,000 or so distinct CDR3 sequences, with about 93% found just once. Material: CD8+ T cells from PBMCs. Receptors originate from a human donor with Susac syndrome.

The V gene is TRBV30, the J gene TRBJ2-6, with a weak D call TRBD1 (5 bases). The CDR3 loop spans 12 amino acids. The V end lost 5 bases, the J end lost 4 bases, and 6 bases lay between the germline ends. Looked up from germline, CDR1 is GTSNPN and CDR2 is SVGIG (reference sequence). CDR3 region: CAWGAGANVLTF. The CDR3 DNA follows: TGTGCCTGGGGGGCAGGGGCCAACGTCCTGACTTTC.

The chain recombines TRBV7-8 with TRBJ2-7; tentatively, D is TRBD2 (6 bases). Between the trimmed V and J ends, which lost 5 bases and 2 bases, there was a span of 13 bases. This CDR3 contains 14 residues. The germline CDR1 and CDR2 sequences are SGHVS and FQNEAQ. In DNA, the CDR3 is TGTGCCAGCAGCACCCGACTAGGGGCCTACGAGCAGTACTTC. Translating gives CASSTRLGAYEQYF.

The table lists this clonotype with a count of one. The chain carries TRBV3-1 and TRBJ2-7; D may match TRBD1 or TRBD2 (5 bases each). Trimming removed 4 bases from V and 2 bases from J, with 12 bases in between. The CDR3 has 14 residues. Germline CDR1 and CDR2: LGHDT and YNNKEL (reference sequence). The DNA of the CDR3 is TGTGCCAGCAGCCCAATGGGGACCACCTACGAGCAGTACTTC. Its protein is CASSPMGTTYEQYF.

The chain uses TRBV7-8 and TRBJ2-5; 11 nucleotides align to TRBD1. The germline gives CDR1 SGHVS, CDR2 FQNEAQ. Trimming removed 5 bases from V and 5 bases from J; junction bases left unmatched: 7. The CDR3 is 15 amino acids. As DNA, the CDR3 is TGTGCCAGCAGCAAAGGGACAGGGGGAGCCGAGACCCAGTACTTC. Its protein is CASSKGTGGAETQYF.

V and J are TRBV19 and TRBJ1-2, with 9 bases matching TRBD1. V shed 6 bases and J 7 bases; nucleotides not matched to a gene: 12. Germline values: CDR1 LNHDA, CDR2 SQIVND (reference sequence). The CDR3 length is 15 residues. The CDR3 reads CASSSRDRVLSGYTF. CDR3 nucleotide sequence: TGTGCCAGTAGCTCCCGGGACAGGGTCTTGAGTGGCTACACCTTC.

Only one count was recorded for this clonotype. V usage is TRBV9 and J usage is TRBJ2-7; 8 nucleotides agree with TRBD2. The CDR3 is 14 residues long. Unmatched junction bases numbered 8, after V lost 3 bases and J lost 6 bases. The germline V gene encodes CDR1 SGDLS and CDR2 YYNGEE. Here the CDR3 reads CASSGPLAASEQYF. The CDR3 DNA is TGTGCCAGCAGCGGTCCACTAGCGGCCAGCGAGCAGTACTTC.

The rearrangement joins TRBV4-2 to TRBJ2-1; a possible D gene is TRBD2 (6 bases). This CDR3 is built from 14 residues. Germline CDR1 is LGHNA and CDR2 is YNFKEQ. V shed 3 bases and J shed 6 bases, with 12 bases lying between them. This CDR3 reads CASSQRLGGNEQFF. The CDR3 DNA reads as TGTGCCAGCAGCCAGCGACTAGGTGGCAATGAGCAGTTCTTC.

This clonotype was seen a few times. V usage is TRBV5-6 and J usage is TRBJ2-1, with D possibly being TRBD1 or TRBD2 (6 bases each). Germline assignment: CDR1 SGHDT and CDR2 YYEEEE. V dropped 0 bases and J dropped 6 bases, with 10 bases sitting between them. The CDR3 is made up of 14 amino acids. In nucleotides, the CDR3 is TGTGCCAGCAGCTTGGGACTAGGGGGCAATGAGCAGTTCTTC. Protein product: CASSLGLGGNEQFF.

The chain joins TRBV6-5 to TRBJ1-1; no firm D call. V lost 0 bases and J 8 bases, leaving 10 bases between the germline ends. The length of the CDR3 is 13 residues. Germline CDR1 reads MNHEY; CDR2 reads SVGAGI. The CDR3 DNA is TGTGCCAGCAGTTACTCATTTTCAGAAGAAGCTTTCTTT. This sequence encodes CASSYSFSEEAFF.

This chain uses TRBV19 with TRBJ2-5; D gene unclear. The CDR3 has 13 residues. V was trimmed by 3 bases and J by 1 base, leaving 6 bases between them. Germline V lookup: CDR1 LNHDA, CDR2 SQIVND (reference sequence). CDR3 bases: TGTGCCAGTAGTATTACTTCCCAAGAGACCCAGTACTTC. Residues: CASSITSQETQYF. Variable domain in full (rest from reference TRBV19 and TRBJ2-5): DGGITQSPKYLFRKEGQNVTLSCEQNLNHDAMYWYRQDPGQGLRLIYYSQIVNDFQKGDIAEGYSVSREKKESFPLTVTSAQKNPTAFYLCASSITSQETQYFGPGTRLLVL.

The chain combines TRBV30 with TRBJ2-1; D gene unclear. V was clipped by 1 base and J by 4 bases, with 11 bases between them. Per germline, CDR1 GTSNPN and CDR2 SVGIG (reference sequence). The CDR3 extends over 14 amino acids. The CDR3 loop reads CAWSAAAGYNEQFF. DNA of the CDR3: TGTGCCTGGAGTGCCGCGGCTGGTTACAATGAGCAGTTCTTC. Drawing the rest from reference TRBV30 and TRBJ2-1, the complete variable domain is SQTIHQWPATLVQPVGSPLSLECTVEGTSNPNLYWYRQAAGRGLQLLFYSVGIGQISSEVPQNLSASRPQDRQFILSSKKLLLSDSGFYLCAWSAAAGYNEQFFGPGTRLTVL.

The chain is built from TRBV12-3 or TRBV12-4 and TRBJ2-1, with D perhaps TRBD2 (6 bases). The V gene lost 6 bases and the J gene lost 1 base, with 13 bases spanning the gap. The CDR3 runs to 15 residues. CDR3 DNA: TGTGCCAGCAGGGGGGGAATAGTATCCTACAATGAGCAGTTCTTC. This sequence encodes CASRGGIVSYNEQFF.

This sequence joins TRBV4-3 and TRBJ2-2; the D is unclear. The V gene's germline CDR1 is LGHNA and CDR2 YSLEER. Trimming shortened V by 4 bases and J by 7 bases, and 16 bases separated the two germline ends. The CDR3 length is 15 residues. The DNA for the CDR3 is TGCGCCAGCAGCCCTTCCGCCGACGGTGGCGGGGAGCTGTTTTTT. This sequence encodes CASSPSADGGGELFF.

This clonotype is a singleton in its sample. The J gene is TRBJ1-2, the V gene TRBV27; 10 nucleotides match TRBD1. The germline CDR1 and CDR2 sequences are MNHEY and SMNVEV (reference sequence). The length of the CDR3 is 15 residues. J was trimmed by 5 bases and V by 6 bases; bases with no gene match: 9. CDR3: CASSHDRGLWYGYTF. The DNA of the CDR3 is TGTGCCAGCAGCCATGACAGGGGGCTTTGGTATGGCTACACCTTC.

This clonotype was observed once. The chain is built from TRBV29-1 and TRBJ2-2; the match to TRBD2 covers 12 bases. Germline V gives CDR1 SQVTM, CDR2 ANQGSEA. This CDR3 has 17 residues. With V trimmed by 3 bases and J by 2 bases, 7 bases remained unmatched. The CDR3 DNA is TGCAGCGTTGACGTGGGGACTAGCGGGTACAACACCGGGGAGCTGTTTTTT. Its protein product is CSVDVGTSGYNTGELFF.

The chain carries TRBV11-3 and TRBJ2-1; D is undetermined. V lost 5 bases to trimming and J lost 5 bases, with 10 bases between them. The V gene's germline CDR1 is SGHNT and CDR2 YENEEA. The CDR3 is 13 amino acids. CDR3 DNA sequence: TGTGCCAGCAGCCCCACTGGGGACAATGAGCAGTTCTTC. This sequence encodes CASSPTGDNEQFF.

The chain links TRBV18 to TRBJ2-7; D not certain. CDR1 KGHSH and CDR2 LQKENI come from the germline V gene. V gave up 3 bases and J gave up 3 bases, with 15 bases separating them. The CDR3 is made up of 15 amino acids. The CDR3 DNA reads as TGTGCCAGCTCACCCGACCAGCAGGTAGGCTACGAGCAGTACTTC. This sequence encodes CASSPDQQVGYEQYF.

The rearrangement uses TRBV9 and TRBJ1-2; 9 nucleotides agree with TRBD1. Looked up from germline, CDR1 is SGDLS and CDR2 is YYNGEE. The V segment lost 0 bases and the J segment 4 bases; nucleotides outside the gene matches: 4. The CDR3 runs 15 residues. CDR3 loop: CASSVEGQGFYGYTF. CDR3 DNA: TGTGCCAGCAGCGTAGAAGGACAGGGGTTCTATGGCTACACCTTC.

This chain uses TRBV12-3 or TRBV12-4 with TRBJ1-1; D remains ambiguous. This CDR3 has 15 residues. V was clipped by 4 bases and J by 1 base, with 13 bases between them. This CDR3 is CASSYRTSPNTEAFF. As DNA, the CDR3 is TGTGCCAGCAGTTACCGAACATCCCCGAACACTGAAGCTTTCTTT.

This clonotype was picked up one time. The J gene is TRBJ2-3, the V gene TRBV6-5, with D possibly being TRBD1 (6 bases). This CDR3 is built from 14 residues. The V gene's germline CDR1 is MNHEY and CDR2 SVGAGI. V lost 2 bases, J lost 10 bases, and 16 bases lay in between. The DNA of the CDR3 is TGTGCCAGCAGTTACGTACAGGGTTCCGTTGCGCAGTATTTT. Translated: CASSYVQGSVAQYF.

The CDR3 region has the DNA TGCAGCGTTGAAGAACGAACCCCTGGCTACACCTTC. This gives the protein CSVEERTPGYTF. This chain links TRBV29-1 with TRBJ1-2; no definite D call. The V gene's germline CDR1 is SQVTM and CDR2 ANQGSEA. V was shortened by 0 bases and J by 7 bases, with 9 bases between the two germline ends. The CDR3 is 12 residues long.

CDR3 loop: CASSLAVSNQPQHF. The DNA of the CDR3 is TGTGCCAGCAGTTTGGCGGTTAGCAATCAGCCCCAGCATTTT. The rearrangement joins TRBV12-3 or TRBV12-4 to TRBJ1-5; D unresolved. The CDR3 has 14 residues. Trimming removed 3 bases from V and 0 bases from J, with 6 bases in between.

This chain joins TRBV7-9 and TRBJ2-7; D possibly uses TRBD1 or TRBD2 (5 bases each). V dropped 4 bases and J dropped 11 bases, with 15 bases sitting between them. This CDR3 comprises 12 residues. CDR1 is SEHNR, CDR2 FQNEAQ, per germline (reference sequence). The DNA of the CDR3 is TGTGCCAGCAGCTCCCAGGGAGTAGGGAAGTACTTC. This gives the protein CASSSQGVGKYF.

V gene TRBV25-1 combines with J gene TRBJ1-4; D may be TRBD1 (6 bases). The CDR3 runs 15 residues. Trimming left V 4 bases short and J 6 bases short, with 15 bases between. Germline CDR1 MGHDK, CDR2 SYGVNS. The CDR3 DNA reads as TGTGCCAGCAGTGGTCTCTCAGGGGCCCATGAAAAACTGTTTTTT. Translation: CASSGLSGAHEKLFF.

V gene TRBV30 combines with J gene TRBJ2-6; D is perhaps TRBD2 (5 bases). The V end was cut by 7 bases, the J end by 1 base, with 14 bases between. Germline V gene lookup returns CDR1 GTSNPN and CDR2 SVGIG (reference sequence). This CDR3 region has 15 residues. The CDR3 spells CASGEGVSGANVLTF. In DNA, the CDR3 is TGTGCCTCCGGGGAAGGAGTATCTGGGGCCAACGTCCTGACTTTC.

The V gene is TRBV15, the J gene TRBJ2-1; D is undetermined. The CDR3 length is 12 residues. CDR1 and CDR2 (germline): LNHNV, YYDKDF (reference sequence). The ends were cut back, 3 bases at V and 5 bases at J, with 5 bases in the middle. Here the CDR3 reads CATSSINNEQFF. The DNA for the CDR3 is TGTGCCACCAGCAGTATCAACAATGAGCAGTTCTTC.

Written as DNA, the CDR3 is TGTGCCAGCTCAACAGGACAGCTCGAGCAGTACTTC. It is translated as CASSTGQLEQYF. The chain joins TRBV18 to TRBJ2-7; a weak D match, TRBD1 (6 bases). Trimming took off 5 bases at V and 6 bases at J, with 11 bases between the two ends. Germline assignment: CDR1 KGHSH and CDR2 LQKENI. The CDR3 totals 12 residues.

The CDR3 reads CASSSLQQETQYF. CDR3 coding DNA: TGTGCCAGCAGCTCCCTTCAGCAAGAGACCCAGTACTTC. The genes are TRBV5-6 and TRBJ2-5; D not resolved. The CDR3 loop spans 13 amino acids. The germline CDR1 and CDR2 sequences are SGHDT and YYEEEE. The V end lost 3 bases, the J end lost 2 bases, and 8 bases lay between the germline ends.

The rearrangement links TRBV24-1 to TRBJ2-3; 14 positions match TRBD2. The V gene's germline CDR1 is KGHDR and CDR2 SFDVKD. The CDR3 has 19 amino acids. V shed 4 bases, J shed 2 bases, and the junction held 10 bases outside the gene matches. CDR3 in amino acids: CATSDPWLGLAGATDTQYF. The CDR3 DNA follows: TGTGCCACCAGTGACCCTTGGCTGGGACTAGCGGGGGCCACAGATACGCAGTATTTT.

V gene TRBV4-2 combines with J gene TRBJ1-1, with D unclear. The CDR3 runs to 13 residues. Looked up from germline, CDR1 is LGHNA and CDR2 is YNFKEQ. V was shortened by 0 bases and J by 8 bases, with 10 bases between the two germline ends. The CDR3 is CASSQEGGDEAFF. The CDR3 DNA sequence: TGTGCCAGCAGCCAAGAGGGCGGAGACGAAGCTTTCTTT.